This section outlines one TCR beta chain sequence together with its context. What it recognizes is unknown. These data originate in a study of T cell responses to AZD1222 COVID-19 vaccine. Sequenced by immunoSEQ multiplex PCR; TCRdb stores in-frame clones only, minus some. Of some 150,000 clones listed, around 83% are singletons. The CDR3 contains 13 residues. V was pared by 6 bases and J by 1 base, with 2 bases of the junction left unmatched. Per germline, CDR1 KGHSH and CDR2 LQKENI. Study-wide points: The number of AZD1222 recipients seropositive at baseline was only five or six. There were vaccine-associated CD4 TCRs across spike, dominant at 160-218 and 743-854. The donors showed a predominance of white British ancestry and of females, with possible underestimation of clonal diversity.

J is TRBJ1-1 and V is TRBV18; 7 bases are shared with TRBD1. Sequenced here: peripheral blood, sampled 28 days after the second AZD1222 dose. The sequence was collected from an adult who received the AZD1222 COVID-19 vaccine. CDR3 amino acids: CASSAGGNTEAFF. In DNA, the CDR3 is TGTGCCAGCTCCGCAGGGGGGAACACTGAAGCTTTCTTT.